The 4 T cell receptor beta chains listed next were all sequenced from one sample in a study of blood T cell repertoires in COVID-19. TCRdb's copy holds only in-frame clones and misses some; the assay was immunoSEQ multiplex PCR. The sample consists of about 68,000 clones, approximately 79% of them appearing once. Sequenced material: peripheral blood. The receptors derive from an older woman with acute or convalescent COVID-19.

The chain combines TRBV27 with TRBJ1-1, with D perhaps matching TRBD1 (6 bases). Germline CDR1 MNHEY, CDR2 SMNVEV (reference sequence). The CDR3 spans 14 residues. V lost 3 bases to trimming and J lost 3 bases, with 11 bases between them. CDR3 in DNA: TGTGCCAGCAGTTTGGGGAGGGGGTACACTGAAGCTTTCTTT. It is translated as CASSLGRGYTEAFF.

The V gene is TRBV19, the J gene TRBJ2-3; the match to TRBD1 covers 7 bases. This CDR3 is 17 amino acids long. V trimming: 1 base; J trimming: 1 base; junction bases outside the gene matches: 8. Germline V gene data show CDR1 as LNHDA and CDR2 as SQIVND (reference sequence). Here the CDR3 DNA reads TGTGCCAGTAGTATAGTCGGGGACAGAAGAGGCACAGATACGCAGTATTTT. It translates to CASSIVGDRRGTDTQYF.

V usage is TRBV27 and J usage is TRBJ1-5, with a weak D call TRBD1 (5 bases). Trimming shortened V by 2 bases and J by 4 bases, and 12 bases separated the two germline ends. CDR3 size: 15 residues. Germline assignment: CDR1 MNHEY and CDR2 SMNVEV (reference sequence). The CDR3 nucleotides are TGTGCCAGCAGTTTAAGTGACAGACCTAATCAGCCCCAGCATTTT. This sequence encodes CASSLSDRPNQPQHF.

In DNA, the CDR3 is TGTGCCAGCAGGCGGCGGGCTAACTATGGCTACACCTTC. Protein: CASRRRANYGYTF. The chain is built from TRBV5-4 and TRBJ1-2; no firm D call. The CDR3 totals 13 residues. V gave up 5 bases and J gave up 0 bases, with 8 bases separating them. CDR1 is SGHNT, CDR2 YYREEE, per germline (reference sequence).